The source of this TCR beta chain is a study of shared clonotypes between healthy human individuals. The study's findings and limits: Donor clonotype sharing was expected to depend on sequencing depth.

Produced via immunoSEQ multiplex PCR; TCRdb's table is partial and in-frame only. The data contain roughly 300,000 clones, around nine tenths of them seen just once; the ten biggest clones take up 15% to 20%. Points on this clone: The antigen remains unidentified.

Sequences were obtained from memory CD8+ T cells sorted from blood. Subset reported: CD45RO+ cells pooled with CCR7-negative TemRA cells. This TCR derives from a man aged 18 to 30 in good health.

The CDR3 bases are TGTGCCAGCAGCTTGGGCGACAATGAGCAGTTCTTC. Amino acid sequence: CASSLGDNEQFF. The V and J genes are TRBV5-6 and TRBJ2-1; D gene uncertain. V lost 0 bases and J lost 5, with 3 bases in between. CDR1 is SGHDT, CDR2 YYEEEE, per germline. The length of the CDR3 is 12 residues.